This T cell receptor (beta chain) was identified during a study of T cells in Graves' hyperthyroidism and ophthalmopathy. Study-wide context: At the time of initial diagnosis and before any treatment, peripheral blood was collected.

Study-level points and caveats: Most clonotypes expanded in thyroid above 0.001 were likewise present in blood.

About this clonotype: No antigen is known for it.

The CDR3 is 17 residues long. CDR1 LGHNT and CDR2 FRNRAP come from the germline V gene. With V trimmed by 0 bases and J by 7 bases, 14 bases remained unmatched. Active moderate-to-severe ophthalmopathy, Clinical Activity Score at least 3, NOSPECS at least 4, under 3 months' duration. Exclusions: uncontrolled infection, other autoimmune disease, pregnancy, lactation. RNA transcripts gave rise to amplified TCR beta CDR3 regions. HTBI primers were employed in a first-round RT-PCR of the TCR CDR3. TCRdb re-called the multiplex PCR reads with MiXCR, one entry per CDR3 protein. Of about 590,000 distinct CDR3 sequences in the sample, around 14% were seen once.

This sequence was found in a woman under 30 with Graves' ophthalmopathy. V and J are TRBV12-5 and TRBJ2-7; 8 bases match TRBD2. Sequenced input: blood. The CDR3 DNA reads as TGTGCTAGTGGTTTGGTGTTTTGGGGCGGGAGGTCGGGGGAGCAGTACTTC. It translates to CASGLVFWGGRSGEQYF.